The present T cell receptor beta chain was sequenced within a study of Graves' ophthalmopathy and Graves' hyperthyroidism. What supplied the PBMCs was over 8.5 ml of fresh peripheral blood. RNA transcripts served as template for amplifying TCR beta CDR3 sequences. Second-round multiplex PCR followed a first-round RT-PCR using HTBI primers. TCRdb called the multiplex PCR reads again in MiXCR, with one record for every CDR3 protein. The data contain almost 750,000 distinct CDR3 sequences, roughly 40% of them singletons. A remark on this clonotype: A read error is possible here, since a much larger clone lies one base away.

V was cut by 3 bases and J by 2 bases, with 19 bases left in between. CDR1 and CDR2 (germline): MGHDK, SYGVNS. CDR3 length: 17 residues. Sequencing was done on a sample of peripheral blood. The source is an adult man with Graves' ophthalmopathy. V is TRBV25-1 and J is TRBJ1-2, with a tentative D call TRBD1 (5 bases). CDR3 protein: CASSEWSRERGNYGYTF. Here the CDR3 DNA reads TGTGCCAGCAGTGAGTGGAGCAGGGAAAGGGGAAACTATGGCTACACCTTC.